Each of the 22 T cell receptor beta chains below was sequenced from the same sample in a study of metastatic and nonmetastatic thyroid tumors. Nobody among the patients had been given any treatment before thyroid surgery. TCRdb re-processed the PCR reads through MiXCR. The sample includes over 14,000 clones, 25% to 35% seen only once; the top ten take 15% to 25%. The sample comprised tumor tissue. The receptors derive from a female donor with papillary thyroid cancer or a benign thyroid nodule (not recorded which). Some clones in this sample may be carry-over from other donors' samples.

In this sample, this clone turned up many times. The gene calls are TRBV19 and TRBJ2-3; 14 nucleotides agree with TRBD2. The CDR3 runs 17 residues. The V gene's germline CDR1 is LNHDA and CDR2 SQIVND (reference sequence). The junction had 3 bases not matched to a gene; V was cut back by 3 bases and J by 1 base. CDR3 sequence reads: CASSIGTSGSGTDTQYF. The CDR3 DNA reads TGTGCCAGTAGTATTGGGACTAGCGGGAGCGGCACAGATACGCAGTATTTT.

This clone was recorded at least ten times. The rearrangement links TRBV6-2 or TRBV6-3 to TRBJ1-4; maybe TRBD1 (6 bases). CDR3 length equals 15 residues. Germline V CDR1 and CDR2: MNHEY, SVGEGT. V lost 0 bases and J lost 7, with 12 bases in between. CDR3 DNA: TGTGCCAGCAGTTACTCGGGCGGGGGCGGTGAAAAACTGTTTTTT. Its protein is CASSYSGGGGEKLFF.

The V call is TRBV20-1, the J call TRBJ2-6; possible D gene TRBD2, 7 bases. In germline, CDR1 is DFQATT, CDR2 SNEGSKA (reference sequence). With 0 bases removed from V and 4 bases from J, the gap between germline ends came to 16 bases. This CDR3 contains 17 residues. CDR3: CSARDRGAASGANVLTF. The CDR3 coding sequence is TGCAGTGCTAGAGATCGGGGGGCTGCGTCCGGGGCCAACGTCCTGACTTTC.

V is TRBV20-1 and J is TRBJ1-3; no clear D gene. The CDR3 runs 11 residues. Germline loops: CDR1 DFQATT, CDR2 SNEGSKA (reference sequence). The V and J ends lost 6 bases and 0 bases respectively, with 3 bases between them. The CDR3 spells CSANSGNTIYF. The CDR3 coding sequence is TGCAGTGCCAACTCTGGAAACACCATATATTTT.

This clone has at least ten counts. This sequence joins TRBV18 and TRBJ1-2; TRBD1 agrees at 8 bases. CDR1 is KGHSH, CDR2 LQKENI, per germline. V shed 5 bases, J shed 5 bases, and the junction held 10 bases outside the gene matches. This CDR3 comprises 15 residues. CDR3 residues: CASSSNLGQGYGYTF. The CDR3 region has the DNA TGTGCCAGCTCATCGAATTTAGGACAGGGTTATGGCTACACCTTC.

A few counts support this clone. This chain joins TRBV20-1 and TRBJ1-2; tentatively, D is TRBD1 (6 bases). V was trimmed by 0 bases and J by 4 bases, leaving 9 bases between them. CDR1 and CDR2 (germline): DFQATT, SNEGSKA (reference sequence). The CDR3 has 13 amino acids. CDR3 amino acids: CSARDQTGYGYTF. CDR3 nucleotide sequence: TGCAGTGCTAGAGATCAGACAGGCTATGGCTACACCTTC.

This clone was counted ten times or more. The J gene is TRBJ2-3, the V gene TRBV9; D gene uncertain. The CDR3 is 13 amino acids. The V and J ends lost 10 bases and 3 bases respectively, with 15 bases between them. From germline, CDR1 is SGDLS and CDR2 YYNGEE. The CDR3 here is CASGSGVTDTQYF. For the CDR3, the DNA is TGTGCCTCCGGTTCTGGGGTGACAGATACGCAGTATTTT.

The V gene is TRBV20-1, the J gene TRBJ1-2; 8 bases map to TRBD1. Trimming removed 7 bases from V and 8 bases from J; junction bases left unmatched: 15. CDR3 length: 14 amino acids. CDR1 is DFQATT, CDR2 SNEGSKA, per germline (reference sequence). CDR3 sequence reads: CSGPNWDRRGGYTF. In nucleotides, the CDR3 is TGCAGTGGTCCGAATTGGGACAGGCGTGGGGGCTACACCTTC.

By sample share, this clone is medium-sized. The chain combines TRBV2 with TRBJ2-7; D call uncertain. The V gene lost 1 base and the J gene lost 5 bases, with 15 bases spanning the gap. The CDR3 totals 15 residues. Germline V gene data show CDR1 as SNHLY and CDR2 as FYNNEI. The CDR3 is CASSEVTHKVHEQYF. The CDR3 DNA reads as TGTGCCAGCAGTGAAGTAACTCACAAAGTCCACGAGCAGTACTTC.

The J gene is TRBJ1-1, the V gene TRBV12-5; 7 nucleotides line up with TRBD1. CDR3 size: 15 residues. The germline V gene has CDR1 LGHNT and CDR2 FRNRAP. With V trimmed by 5 bases and J by 2 bases, 8 bases remained unmatched. The CDR3 here is CASGPGGQPNTEAFF. The CDR3 DNA reads as TGTGCTAGTGGTCCCGGGGGACAGCCCAACACTGAAGCTTTCTTT.

The V call is TRBV20-1, the J call TRBJ2-5; 14 bases map to TRBD2. Germline CDR1 is DFQATT and CDR2 is SNEGSKA (reference sequence). The CDR3 spans 15 residues. The V and J ends lost 0 bases and 10 bases, in that order; junction bases with no gene match: 7. DNA for the CDR3: TGCAGTGCTAGAGATCCGGGACTAGCGGGAGATATCCAGTACTTC. This sequence encodes CSARDPGLAGDIQYF.

In nucleotides, the CDR3 is TGTGCCAGCAGCCAAGATACGGGAACCTACGAGCAGTACTTC. Translated: CASSQDTGTYEQYF. The rearrangement uses TRBV14 and TRBJ2-7; weak D call: TRBD2 (5 bases). This CDR3 spans 14 amino acids. V lost 0 bases and J lost 2, with 8 bases in between. In germline, CDR1 is SGHDN, CDR2 FVKESK.

V gene TRBV6-1 combines with J gene TRBJ2-1; possible D gene TRBD1, 5 bases. Germline V CDR1 and CDR2: MNHNS, SASEGT. This CDR3 has 16 amino acids. The V and J ends lost 8 bases and 0 bases respectively, with 17 bases between them. CDR3 sequence (DNA): TGTGCCAGCGCCCTCCCTTATGGGGCCTCCTACAATGAGCAGTTCTTC. Translating it yields CASALPYGASYNEQFF.

V usage is TRBV30 and J usage is TRBJ1-2; tentative D call: TRBD1 (5 bases). The CDR3 consists of 14 residues. Per germline, CDR1 GTSNPN and CDR2 SVGIG (reference sequence). V lost 1 base, J lost 2 bases, and 11 bases lay in between. DNA for the CDR3: TGTGCCTGGAGTGGGACACCACGAAACTATGGCTACACCTTC. It specifies CAWSGTPRNYGYTF.

Concerning this clone itself: Additional DNA sequences in this sample encode the identical CDR3. The chain recombines TRBV6-1 with TRBJ2-1; 12 positions match TRBD2. The CDR3 length is 15 residues. Per the germline V gene, CDR1 is MNHNS and CDR2 is SASEGT. With V trimmed by 6 bases and J by 9 bases, 9 bases remained unmatched. The CDR3 DNA reads as TGTGCCAGCAGCCGACTAGCGGGAGCGCCCCGTGAGCAGTTCTTC. It specifies CASSRLAGAPREQFF.

This chain links TRBV15 with TRBJ1-2; the D gene is possibly TRBD1 (5 bases). Germline loops: CDR1 LNHNV, CDR2 YYDKDF (reference sequence). The CDR3 contains 14 residues. The V gene lost 6 bases and the J gene lost 7 bases, with 18 bases spanning the gap. The DNA for the CDR3 is TGTGCCACCAGTCCCCCGAGGCGACAGAGTGGCTACACCTTC. It is translated as CATSPPRRQSGYTF.

This clone showed up just a few times. The chain uses TRBV6-4 and TRBJ2-1; 10 bases match TRBD2. From germline, CDR1 is MRHNA and CDR2 SNTAGT. The CDR3 has 15 residues. Trimming removed 6 bases from V and 10 bases from J; junction bases left unmatched: 12. The CDR3 spells CASSKLAGQGWEQFF. The CDR3 DNA reads TGTGCCAGCAGCAAACTAGCGGGACAAGGTTGGGAGCAGTTCTTC.

There are many counts of this clone. The CDR3 bases are TGTGCCAGCTCACCCGGGGCACCTGGGCCCACCGGGGAGCTGTTTTTT. It encodes CASSPGAPGPTGELFF. The V gene is TRBV18, the J gene TRBJ2-2, with D perhaps matching TRBD1 or TRBD2 (5 bases each). This CDR3 spans 16 amino acids. V shed 3 bases and J shed 4 bases, with 15 bases lying between them. The germline CDR1 and CDR2 sequences are KGHSH and LQKENI.

This clone showed up many times. The chain recombines TRBV19 with TRBJ1-5; weak D call: TRBD1 (5 bases). Germline CDR1 reads LNHDA; CDR2 reads SQIVND (reference sequence). The CDR3 extends over 15 amino acids. V lost 7 bases and J lost 2, with 15 bases in between. In DNA form, the CDR3 reads TGTGCCAGTATTGGGGCAGGGATGGGCAATCAGCCCCAGCATTTT. Protein: CASIGAGMGNQPQHF.

V gene TRBV29-1 combines with J gene TRBJ1-4; 8 positions match TRBD1. This CDR3 is 13 amino acids long. The germline V gene has CDR1 SQVTM and CDR2 ANQGSEA. Germline trimming cut 2 bases from V and 13 bases from J; bases unmatched to any gene: 9. CDR3 region: CSVETGQGRGLFF. The CDR3 nucleotides read TGCAGCGTTGAAACAGGACAGGGACGAGGACTGTTTTTT. Looking up the rest from reference TRBV29-1 and TRBJ1-4 gives the full variable domain: SAVISQKPSRDICQRGTSLTIQCQVDSQVTMMFWYRQQPGQSLTLIATANQGSEATYESGFVIDKFPISRPNLTFSTLTVSNMSPEDSSIYLCSVETGQGRGLFFGSGTQLSVL.

This clone appeared many times. The gene calls are TRBV20-1 and TRBJ2-7, with 7 bases matching TRBD1. With V trimmed by 3 bases and J by 0 bases, 8 bases remained unmatched. CDR1 and CDR2 (germline): DFQATT, SNEGSKA (reference sequence). CDR3 length equals 15 residues. In DNA, the CDR3 is TGCAGTGCTAGTCCATTCGGGACAGTCTCCTACGAGCAGTACTTC. Its protein product is CSASPFGTVSYEQYF.

In its sample, this clone was seen many times. This may come from a read error, since a much larger clone is one base off. This sequence joins TRBV7-8 and TRBJ1-5; D perhaps matches TRBD1 (5 bases). Germline CDR1 is SGHVS and CDR2 is FQNEAQ. The length of the CDR3 is 13 residues. Trimming pared 5 bases from V and 7 bases from J, leaving 12 bases between. The CDR3 DNA reads as TGTGCCAGCAGCCCGGACGGGGGGCAGCCCCAGCATTTT. Translating gives CASSPDGGQPQHF.